This TCR beta chain was captured by sequencing in a study of T cells after yellow fever vaccination. Study-level information: The fractions with low cell numbers were processed using SMART-Seq v4 Ultra Low Input.

General study findings and limits: One caveat is that FACS-sorted repertoires could contain abundant clonotypes contaminating from the bulk population. Subsequent booster samples again held most clones from primary vaccination (96% CD4, about 90% CD8).

The CDR3 sequence is 14 residues long. Looked up from germline, CDR1 is GTSNPN and CDR2 is SVGIG (reference sequence). Trimming stripped 3 bases from V and 0 bases from J, with 12 bases between. One entry per CDR3 protein results from TCRdb running MiXCR on the 5' RACE reads. The repertoire consists of hundreds of thousands of distinct CDR3 sequences, with 13% occurring once and the leading ten covering over 12%. About this clonotype: Its antigen is as yet unknown.

This chain links TRBV30 with TRBJ2-7, with TRBD1 as a possible D gene (6 bases). The source is a man aged 30 to 39 who received the YFV17D yellow fever vaccine. The sequences come from PBMCs, collected on the day of the yellow fever booster vaccination. In DNA, the CDR3 is TGTGCCTGGAGATACACAGGGTTCTCCTACGAGCAGTACTTC. Protein sequence: CAWRYTGFSYEQYF.